What follows are 27 T cell receptor beta chains derived from one specimen sequenced in a study of CD8 T cells in cerebrospinal fluid in Alzheimer's disease. From the 10x single-cell sequencing reads, TCRdb lists one entry per CDR3 protein and no DNA. The sample table includes around 1,100 distinct CDR3 sequences. Source material: cerebrospinal fluid. The receptors here all came from a human donor in good health.

The chain joins TRBV20-1 to TRBJ2-3. Germline CDR1 DFQATT, CDR2 SNEGSKA (reference sequence). CDR3 length: 16 amino acids. CDR3 sequence: CSATQIGLWGTDTQYF.

This clonotype shows up as medium-sized by frequency. The V gene is TRBV19, the J gene TRBJ2-1; the TCRdb D gene call, TRBD1, has no DNA to confirm it. The CDR3 has 16 residues. Per the germline V gene, CDR1 is LNHDA and CDR2 is SQIVND (reference sequence). The CDR3 region is CASSAPGTGVGNEQFF.

The chain is built from TRBV4-2 and TRBJ2-6; the TCRdb D gene call, TRBD2, has no DNA to confirm it. CDR1 LGHNA and CDR2 YNFKEQ come from the germline V gene. The CDR3 loop spans 21 amino acids. The CDR3 sequence: CASSPSRASGRGVIGANVLTF.

This chain uses TRBV25-1 with TRBJ2-7; no DNA is available, so the TRBD1 call from TCRdb remains unchecked. The CDR3 is made up of 14 amino acids. Germline V gene lookup returns CDR1 MGHDK and CDR2 SYGVNS. The CDR3 spells CASSDGTGGHEQYF.

This clonotype is called medium-sized (0.01 to 0.1%) based on its frequency. The chain carries TRBV28 and TRBJ1-6; the TRBD1 assignment by TCRdb is unverifiable without DNA. This CDR3 has 13 residues. Germline V gene sequence: CDR1 MDHEN, CDR2 SYDVKM. The CDR3 sequence is CASRSGGNSPLHF.

V usage is TRBV11-3 and J usage is TRBJ2-1; TCRdb's assignment of TRBD1 cannot be checked, as there is no DNA. The V gene's germline CDR1 is SGHNT and CDR2 YENEEA. CDR3 size: 16 residues. CDR3 sequence: CASSLDGGTRYNEQFF. Full variable domain (rest looked up from reference TRBV11-3 and TRBJ2-1): EAGVVQSPRYKIIEKKQPVAFWCNPISGHNTLYWYLQNLGQGPELLIRYENEEAVDDSQLPKDRFSAERLKGVDSTLKIQPAELGDSAVYLCASSLDGGTRYNEQFFGPGTRLTVL.

According to its frequency, this clonotype is medium-sized. The rearrangement uses TRBV2 and TRBJ2-7. This CDR3 has 15 amino acids. The germline V gene encodes CDR1 SNHLY and CDR2 FYNNEI. This CDR3 is CASSVGDPRVVEQYF.

The chain carries TRBV6-1 and TRBJ2-1; checking the TCRdb D call of TRBD1 is not possible without DNA. The length of the CDR3 is 12 residues. Looked up from germline, CDR1 is MNHNS and CDR2 is SASEGT. CDR3 region: CASTKQGYEQFF.

This clonotype is medium-sized by frequency. The chain links TRBV14 to TRBJ2-3; as DNA is missing, the TRBD1 call by TCRdb cannot be tested. Germline CDR1 and CDR2: SGHDN and FVKESK. The CDR3 is made up of 16 amino acids. The CDR3: CASSSEGRGGTDTQYF.

By frequency, this clonotype registers medium-sized. The chain uses TRBV29-1 and TRBJ2-3; the D call from TCRdb, TRBD2, cannot be confirmed without DNA. The CDR3 length is 15 residues. Per germline, CDR1 SQVTM and CDR2 ANQGSEA. The CDR3 reads CSVEVLAGRTDTQYF.

In terms of frequency, this clonotype is medium-sized. The chain employs TRBV12-3 or TRBV12-4 and TRBJ1-1; TCRdb reports TRBD1, a call that lacks DNA to check it against. This CDR3 is 15 amino acids long. The chain's CDR3 is CASTLAGHTYTEAFF.

Its frequency marks this clonotype as medium-sized. The rearrangement uses TRBV19 and TRBJ2-5. Germline assignment: CDR1 LNHDA and CDR2 SQIVND (reference sequence). The CDR3 contains 11 residues. CDR3: CASSLQETQYF.

This clonotype is large by frequency. The V call is TRBV7-9, the J call TRBJ1-6; the D call from TCRdb, TRBD1, cannot be confirmed without DNA. There are 14 residues in the CDR3. CDR1 is SEHNR, CDR2 FQNEAQ, per germline (reference sequence). The CDR3 here is CASSQDRESSPLHF.

The chain is built from TRBV28 and TRBJ1-4; absent DNA, TCRdb's TRBD1 call cannot be checked. CDR3 size: 16 residues. Germline V lookup: CDR1 MDHEN, CDR2 SYDVKM. CDR3 amino acids: CASTPFNPGANEKLFF.

This clonotype is labeled large based on frequency. The genes are TRBV4-3 and TRBJ2-3; the D call of TRBD1 rests on TCRdb alone, since no DNA is present to check it. The germline gives CDR1 LGHNA, CDR2 YSLEER. There are 16 residues in the CDR3. The CDR3 loop is CASSQDPRGLTDTQYF.

According to its frequency, this clonotype is large (0.1 to 1%). The J gene is TRBJ2-1, the V gene TRBV3-1; absent DNA, TCRdb's TRBD1 call cannot be checked. In germline, CDR1 is LGHDT, CDR2 YNNKEL (reference sequence). This CDR3 is built from 16 residues. CDR3 amino acids: CASSQATGTGFNEQFF.

This clonotype registers medium-sized by frequency. This rearrangement joins TRBV6-6 to TRBJ2-1; the TCRdb call, TRBD2, lacks DNA for checking. The CDR3 extends over 13 amino acids. Germline CDR1 and CDR2: MNHNY and SVGAGI (reference sequence). Here the CDR3 reads CAIASGGAHEQFF.

Frequency places this clonotype as medium-sized. This chain joins TRBV6-6 and TRBJ2-5; the TCRdb D gene call, TRBD2, has no DNA to confirm it. Per germline, CDR1 MNHNY and CDR2 SVGAGI (reference sequence). The CDR3 length is 16 residues. CDR3 sequence reads: CASSYRASGYQETQYF.

By frequency, this clonotype registers medium-sized. The V and J genes are TRBV29-1 and TRBJ1-4; TCRdb's D call of TRBD1 is untestable without DNA. The CDR3 covers 13 residues. Per the germline V gene, CDR1 is SQVTM and CDR2 is ANQGSEA. Here the CDR3 reads CSASRGNNEKLFF.

Judged by frequency, this clonotype is large. The V and J genes are TRBV28 and TRBJ2-5; TCRdb's assignment of TRBD2 cannot be checked, as there is no DNA. This CDR3 has 13 amino acids. Germline CDR1 MDHEN, CDR2 SYDVKM. The chain's CDR3 is CASTSPVGGTQYF.

Its frequency marks this clonotype as large. The CDR3 spells CATSGGREVDIQYF. This chain connects TRBV24-1 to TRBJ2-4; TCRdb gives TRBD1 as the D gene, but with no DNA this cannot be confirmed. Per germline, CDR1 KGHDR and CDR2 SFDVKD. This CDR3 is 14 amino acids long.

This clonotype registers medium-sized by frequency. The V and J genes are TRBV11-2 and TRBJ2-7; the D call of TRBD1 rests on TCRdb alone, since no DNA is present to check it. The germline V gene has CDR1 SGHAT and CDR2 FQNNGV. The CDR3 runs to 14 residues. This CDR3 is CASSFSRNGYEQYF. Filled out from reference TRBV11-2 and TRBJ2-7, the complete variable domain reads EAGVAQSPRYKIIEKRQSVAFWCNPISGHATLYWYQQILGQGPKLLIQFQNNGVVDDSQLPKDRFSAERLKGVDSTLKIQPAKLEDSAVYLCASSFSRNGYEQYFGPGTRLTVT.

This clonotype is identified as large from frequency. This chain uses TRBV4-1 with TRBJ2-5. CDR3 size: 14 residues. Per germline, CDR1 MGHRA and CDR2 YSYEKL. Here the CDR3 reads CASSQDGTQETQYF.

Judged by frequency, this clonotype is medium-sized. This rearrangement joins TRBV6-2 or TRBV6-3 to TRBJ1-1; TCRdb's assignment of TRBD1 cannot be checked, as there is no DNA. The CDR3 runs 14 residues. CDR1 is MNHEY and CDR2 is SVGEGT in the germline V gene. The chain's CDR3 is CASSYNRANTEAFF.

This clonotype registers large (0.1 to 1%) by frequency. The rearrangement uses TRBV19 and TRBJ2-1; the D call of TRBD1 rests on TCRdb alone, since no DNA is present to check it. Germline V CDR1 and CDR2: LNHDA, SQIVND (reference sequence). This CDR3 region has 14 residues. The CDR3 sequence is CASSTGQGGVEQFF.

This clonotype is called large (0.1 to 1%) based on its frequency. The gene calls are TRBV7-9 and TRBJ2-1. Germline values: CDR1 SEHNR, CDR2 FQNEAQ (reference sequence). This CDR3 region has 13 residues. The CDR3 region is CASTPFSGNEQFF.

Considering frequency, this clonotype is medium-sized. The J gene is TRBJ1-3, the V gene TRBV7-8; TCRdb's D gene call, TRBD1, goes unchecked for lack of DNA. This CDR3 has 14 amino acids. The germline V gene encodes CDR1 SGHVS and CDR2 FQNEAQ. The CDR3 loop reads CASSRTDRLNTIYF. Combining the CDR3 with reference TRBV7-8 and TRBJ1-3 gives the whole variable domain GAGVSQSPRYKVAKRGQDVALRCDPISGHVSLFWYQQALGQGPEFLTYFQNEAQLDKSGLPSDRFFAERPEGSVSTLKIQRTQQEDSAVYLCASSRTDRLNTIYFGEGSWLTVV.